These 5 T cell receptor beta chains were all obtained from the same sample, sequenced in a study of identical twins. Each CDR3 protein gets one entry after TCRdb re-called the 5' RACE reads with MiXCR. Of hundreds of thousands of distinct CDR3 sequences in the sample, around an eighth were seen once. These data were also reused for a study on yellow fever vaccine responses in identical twins.

The sample consisted of PBMCs. The receptors were gathered from a woman between 18 and 29 years old in good health.

This clonotype was counted between two and nine times. The rearrangement links TRBV20-1 to TRBJ1-1, with D unclear. This CDR3 has 17 residues. CDR1 and CDR2 (germline): DFQATT, SNEGSKA (reference sequence). V was clipped by 0 bases and J by 1 base, with 18 bases between them. CDR3 nucleotides: TGCAGTGCTAGAGATATCCTACAGCCAACCAGGAACACTGAAGCTTTCTTT. Residues: CSARDILQPTRNTEAFF.

The chain recombines TRBV6-2 or TRBV6-3 with TRBJ2-7, with D possibly being TRBD2 (6 bases). Germline V CDR1 and CDR2: MNHEY, SVGEGT. The V and J ends lost 4 bases and 5 bases respectively, with 18 bases between them. The CDR3 covers 15 residues. The CDR3 here is CASSSTHRERDEQYF. In DNA form, the CDR3 reads TGTGCCAGCAGTTCCACCCACCGGGAGCGCGACGAGCAGTACTTC.

There are a few counts of this clonotype. The rearrangement uses TRBV5-1 and TRBJ2-1; no clear D. CDR3 length: 16 residues. The V gene's germline CDR1 is SGHRS and CDR2 YFSETQ. V was trimmed by 0 bases and J by 6 bases, leaving 16 bases between them. This CDR3 reads CASSLARSIRTNEQFF. DNA for the CDR3: TGCGCCAGCAGCTTGGCTCGGTCTATTCGAACCAATGAGCAGTTCTTC.

The rearrangement joins TRBV10-3 to TRBJ2-3; D ambiguous. CDR3 length equals 16 residues. Trimming stripped 0 bases from V and 2 bases from J, with 12 bases between. The germline V gene has CDR1 ENHRY and CDR2 SYGVKD. The CDR3 sequence is CAISESSGGPTDTQYF. The CDR3 bases are TGTGCCATCAGTGAGTCTTCGGGTGGCCCCACAGATACGCAGTATTTT.

This chain connects TRBV6-2 or TRBV6-3 to TRBJ1-5, with TRBD1 matching over 8 bases. V lost 7 bases to trimming and J lost 4 bases; unmatched junction nucleotides: 3. This CDR3 has 13 residues. The germline V gene has CDR1 MNHEY and CDR2 SVGEGT. CDR3 DNA: TGTGCCAGCATGGACAGGGTGAATCAGCCCCAGCATTTT. The encoded protein is CASMDRVNQPQHF.